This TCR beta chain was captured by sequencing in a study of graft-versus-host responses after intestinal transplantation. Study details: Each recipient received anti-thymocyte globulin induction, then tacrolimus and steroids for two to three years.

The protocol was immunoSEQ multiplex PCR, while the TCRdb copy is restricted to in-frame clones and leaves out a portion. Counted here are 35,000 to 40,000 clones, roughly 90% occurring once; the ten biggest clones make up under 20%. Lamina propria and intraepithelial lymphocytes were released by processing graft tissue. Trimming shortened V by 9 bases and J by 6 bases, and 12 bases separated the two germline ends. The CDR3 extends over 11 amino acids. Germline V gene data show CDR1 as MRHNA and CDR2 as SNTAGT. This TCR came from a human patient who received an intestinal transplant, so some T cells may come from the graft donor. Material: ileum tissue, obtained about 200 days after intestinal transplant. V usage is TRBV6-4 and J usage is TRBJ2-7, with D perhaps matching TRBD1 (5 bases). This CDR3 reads CARKAGFEQYF. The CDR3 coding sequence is TGTGCCAGAAAAGCAGGGTTCGAGCAGTACTTC.